This TCR beta chain was identified in a study of T cells after yellow fever vaccination. General study findings and limits: From the bulk population, abundant clonotypes could contaminate and appear within FACS-sorted repertoires. Although the secondary response was weaker, it peaked faster, at day 5 versus 15. Post-booster repertoires contained most primary-vaccination clones again (roughly 97% CD4, 88% CD8).

Germline V gene lookup returns CDR1 DFQATT and CDR2 SNEGSKA (reference sequence). Deletions cut 5 bases from V and 6 bases from J, with 23 bases between. CDR3 size: 16 residues. Making TCR cDNA involved 5'RACE template switching, which added UMIs and a universal primer site. TCRdb reprocessed the 5' RACE reads with MiXCR, giving one entry per CDR3 protein. The table has roughly 250,000 distinct CDR3 sequences, over 10% seen once. With respect to this clonotype: No antigen is known for it.

The chain couples TRBV20-1 to TRBJ2-4; D is unresolved. This specimen consisted of CD4+ T cells sorted from PBMCs, obtained 45 days after the yellow fever booster vaccination. The TCR sequence derives from a young man who received the YFV17D yellow fever vaccine. The CDR3 DNA follows: TGCAGTGCTCCCAACCCGACACTCGCTAGTGGAAACATTCAGTACTTC. Translation: CSAPNPTLASGNIQYF.